A selection of T cell receptor beta chains follows, all from one sample in a study of regulatory T cells in long-lasting Graves disease. MiXCR was run by TCRdb on the multiplex PCR reads, yielding one entry per CDR3 protein. The sample contains 300,000 to 500,000 distinct CDR3 sequences, less than 25% of which appear only once. The sample consisted of peripheral blood mononuclear cells (PBMCs), taken when the disease was refractory, from a patient treated with antithyroid drugs. These receptors all stem from a female donor with Graves disease. The CDR3 runs from the conserved cysteine through the conserved F or W. A D gene is named only where the DNA matches it firmly. Clone size appears in some rows only: once, few, many, or a class for an expanded clone.

size	D	J	V	CDR3	DNA
many	TRBD1	TRBJ2-5	TRBV7-3	CASSLGQGGSETQYF	TGTGCCAGCAGCTTAGGACAGGGGGGTTCGGAGACCCAGTACTTC
NA	NA	TRBJ1-2	TRBV6-1	CASRESDPYGYTF	TGTGCCAGCAGAGAGTCGGACCCCTATGGCTACACCTTC
many	TRBD2	TRBJ2-6	TRBV28	CASSSGAGPSGANVLTF	TGTGCCAGCAGTTCCGGAGCGGGACCCTCTGGGGCCAACGTCCTGACTTTC
many	TRBD1	TRBJ2-7	TRBV11-2	CASSFPQGSYEQYF	TGTGCCAGCAGCTTCCCACAGGGGTCCTACGAGCAGTACTTC
many	NA	TRBJ2-2	TRBV12-3/TRBV12-4	CASSFSGSGELFF	TGTGCCAGCAGTTTCTCGGGCTCCGGGGAGCTGTTTTTT
many	NA	TRBJ1-5	TRBV20-1	CSASPGAGGASNQPQHF	TGCAGTGCGTCCCCCGGGGCCGGGGGGGCGAGCAATCAGCCCCAGCATTTT
many	NA	TRBJ1-2	TRBV7-2	CASSLLMGIDNYGYTF	TGTGCCAGCAGCTTATTGATGGGTATCGATAACTATGGCTACACCTTC
many	NA	TRBJ1-1	TRBV3-1	CASSQGFLEAFF	TGTGCCAGCAGCCAAGGTTTCCTAGAAGCTTTCTTT
few	NA	TRBJ1-4	TRBV7-9	CASSLGSQSTNEKLFF	TGTGCCAGCAGCTTAGGTTCGCAGTCAACTAATGAAAAACTGTTTTTT
few	NA	TRBJ1-3	TRBV11-2	CASSFSTDTIYF	TGTGCCAGCAGCTTCTCAACGGACACCATATATTTT
many	NA	TRBJ2-7	TRBV7-2	CASSLGTPSEQYF	TGTGCCAGCAGCTTGGGGACTCCTAGCGAGCAGTACTTC
NA	NA	TRBJ1-5	TRBV19	CASSPGVLLNQPQHF	TGTGCCAGTAGTCCCGGGGTTCTCCTCAATCAGCCCCAGCATTTT
NA	NA	TRBJ2-2	TRBV24-1	CATSDTSTGELFF	TGTGCCACCAGTGACACCAGTACCGGGGAGCTGTTTTTT
many	NA	TRBJ2-7	TRBV20-1	CSARTYPAEQYF	TGCAGTGCAAGGACGTATCCCGCCGAGCAGTACTTC
few	NA	TRBJ1-5	TRBV2	CASSEAAATEDSNQPQHF	TGTGCCAGCAGTGAAGCGGCAGCTACTGAAGATAGCAATCAGCCCCAGCATTTT
NA	TRBD2	TRBJ2-3	TRBV2	CAGRGLAGADTQYF	TGTGCCGGCAGGGGACTAGCGGGAGCAGATACGCAGTATTTT
many	TRBD1	TRBJ1-2	TRBV28	CASRPPGQGAPGGYTF	TGTGCCAGCAGGCCTCCGGGACAGGGGGCGCCTGGGGGCTACACCTTC
many	NA	TRBJ1-2	TRBV12-3/TRBV12-4	CASSLRGLNTYGYTF	TGTGCCAGCAGTTTAAGGGGATTGAATACCTATGGCTACACCTTC
many	NA	TRBJ1-1	TRBV20-1	CSADGAGTEAFF	TGCAGTGCGGACGGCGCAGGTACTGAAGCTTTCTTT
NA	TRBD2	TRBJ2-2	TRBV4-3	CASSQEPLAGGANTGELFF	TGCGCCAGCAGCCAGGAGCCTCTAGCGGGAGGGGCGAACACCGGGGAGCTGTTTTTT
few	NA	TRBJ2-7	TRBV18	CASSPNRVSYEQYF	TGTGCCAGCTCACCGAACAGGGTCTCCTACGAGCAGTACTTC
NA	TRBD2	TRBJ2-2	TRBV29-1	CSAGEGSNTGELFF	TGCAGCGCTGGGGAGGGATCGAACACCGGGGAGCTGTTTTTT
many	TRBD1	TRBJ1-5	TRBV28	CASTGGLGSNQPQHF	TGTGCCAGCACAGGGGGGCTCGGAAGCAATCAGCCCCAGCATTTT
many	NA	TRBJ1-2	TRBV7-2	CASSEGQFSNYGYTF	TGTGCCAGCAGCGAAGGACAGTTTTCTAACTATGGCTACACCTTC
NA	TRBD1	TRBJ1-1	TRBV29-1	CSVDISGTGSVGTEAFF	TGCAGCGTTGATATCTCCGGGACAGGGTCAGTGGGCACTGAAGCTTTCTTT
few	NA	TRBJ2-7	TRBV7-2	CASSLGLGGALYF	TGTGCCAGCAGCTTAGGTTTAGGAGGGGCTCTCTACTTC
few	NA	TRBJ1-1	TRBV13	CASSSLQGEAFF	TGTGCCAGCAGCTCGTTACAGGGCGAAGCTTTCTTT
NA	TRBD1	TRBJ2-4	TRBV2	CTSSGTGAAKNIQYF	TGTACCAGCAGCGGGACAGGGGCGGCCAAAAACATTCAATACTTC
NA	NA	TRBJ2-5	TRBV7-9	CASSLGSHGAYQETQYF	TGTGCCAGCAGCTTAGGGTCCCACGGGGCCTACCAAGAGACCCAGTACTTC
NA	NA	TRBJ1-5	TRBV19	CASSRDGSQPQHF	TGTGCCAGTAGTAGGGACGGGAGTCAGCCCCAGCATTTT